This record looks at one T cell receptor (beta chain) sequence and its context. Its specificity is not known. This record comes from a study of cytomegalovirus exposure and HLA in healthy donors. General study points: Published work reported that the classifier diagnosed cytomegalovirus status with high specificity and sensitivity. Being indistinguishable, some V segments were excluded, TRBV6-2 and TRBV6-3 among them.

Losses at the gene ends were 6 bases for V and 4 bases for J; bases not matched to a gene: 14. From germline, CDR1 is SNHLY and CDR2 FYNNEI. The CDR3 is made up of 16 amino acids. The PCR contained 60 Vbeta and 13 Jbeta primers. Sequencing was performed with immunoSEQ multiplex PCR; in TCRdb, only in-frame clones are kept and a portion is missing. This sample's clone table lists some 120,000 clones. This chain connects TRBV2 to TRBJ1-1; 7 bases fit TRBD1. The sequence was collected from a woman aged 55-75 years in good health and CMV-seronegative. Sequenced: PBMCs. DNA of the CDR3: TGTGCCAGCAGGTCGAGCAGGGGGGACCGAACCACTGAAGCTTTCTTT. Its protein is CASRSSRGDRTTEAFF.